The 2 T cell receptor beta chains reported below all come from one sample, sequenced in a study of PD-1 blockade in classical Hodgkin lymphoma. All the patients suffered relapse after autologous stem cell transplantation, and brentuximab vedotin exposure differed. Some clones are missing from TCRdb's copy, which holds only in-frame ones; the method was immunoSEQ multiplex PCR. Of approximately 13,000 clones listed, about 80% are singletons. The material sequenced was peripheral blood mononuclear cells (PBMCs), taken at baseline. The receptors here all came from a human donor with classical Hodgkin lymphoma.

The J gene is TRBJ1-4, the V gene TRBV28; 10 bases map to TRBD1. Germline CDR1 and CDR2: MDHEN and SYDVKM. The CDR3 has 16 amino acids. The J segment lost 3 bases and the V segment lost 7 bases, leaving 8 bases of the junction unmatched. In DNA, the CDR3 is TGTGCCAGCATCCCGGGACAGGGGTTATCTAATGAAAAACTGTTTTTT. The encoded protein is CASIPGQGLSNEKLFF.

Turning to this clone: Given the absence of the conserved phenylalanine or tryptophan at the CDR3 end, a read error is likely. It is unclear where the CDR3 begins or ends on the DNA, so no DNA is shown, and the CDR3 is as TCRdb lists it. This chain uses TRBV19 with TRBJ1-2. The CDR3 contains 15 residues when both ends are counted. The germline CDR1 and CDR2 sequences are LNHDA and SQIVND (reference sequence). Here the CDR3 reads CASSGSSTNRKTYGY.